This note documents a single T cell receptor beta chain sequence. This specimen comes from a study of blood T cell repertoires in COVID-19. At the level of the study: There were acute and convalescent COVID-19 samples, and they came from the United States, Italy and Spain. Sample material is recorded as cDNA or gDNA derived from T cells, B-cell-depleted T cells, or PBMCs.

The CDR3 length is 14 residues. Trimming removed 7 bases from V and 2 bases from J; junction bases left unmatched: 3. Germline assignment: CDR1 MNHEY and CDR2 SVGAGI. Per the study methods: Amplification of reference gene primers was used by the study to estimate nucleated cell counts. Repertoires were generated with immunoSEQ multiplex PCR, while TCRdb's copy carries only in-frame clones and drops some. The V and J calls and clone size were taken over from that table, and D and trimming were inferred from the DNA. The sample lists some 14,000 clones, about 83% occurring once. The sequencing input was peripheral blood. The sequence derives from an older woman with acute or convalescent COVID-19. The chain links TRBV6-5 to TRBJ2-2; TRBD1 matches at 8 bases. The CDR3 spells CASKGQANTGELFF. The DNA of the CDR3 is TGTGCCAGCAAGGGACAGGCAAACACCGGGGAGCTGTTTTTT.